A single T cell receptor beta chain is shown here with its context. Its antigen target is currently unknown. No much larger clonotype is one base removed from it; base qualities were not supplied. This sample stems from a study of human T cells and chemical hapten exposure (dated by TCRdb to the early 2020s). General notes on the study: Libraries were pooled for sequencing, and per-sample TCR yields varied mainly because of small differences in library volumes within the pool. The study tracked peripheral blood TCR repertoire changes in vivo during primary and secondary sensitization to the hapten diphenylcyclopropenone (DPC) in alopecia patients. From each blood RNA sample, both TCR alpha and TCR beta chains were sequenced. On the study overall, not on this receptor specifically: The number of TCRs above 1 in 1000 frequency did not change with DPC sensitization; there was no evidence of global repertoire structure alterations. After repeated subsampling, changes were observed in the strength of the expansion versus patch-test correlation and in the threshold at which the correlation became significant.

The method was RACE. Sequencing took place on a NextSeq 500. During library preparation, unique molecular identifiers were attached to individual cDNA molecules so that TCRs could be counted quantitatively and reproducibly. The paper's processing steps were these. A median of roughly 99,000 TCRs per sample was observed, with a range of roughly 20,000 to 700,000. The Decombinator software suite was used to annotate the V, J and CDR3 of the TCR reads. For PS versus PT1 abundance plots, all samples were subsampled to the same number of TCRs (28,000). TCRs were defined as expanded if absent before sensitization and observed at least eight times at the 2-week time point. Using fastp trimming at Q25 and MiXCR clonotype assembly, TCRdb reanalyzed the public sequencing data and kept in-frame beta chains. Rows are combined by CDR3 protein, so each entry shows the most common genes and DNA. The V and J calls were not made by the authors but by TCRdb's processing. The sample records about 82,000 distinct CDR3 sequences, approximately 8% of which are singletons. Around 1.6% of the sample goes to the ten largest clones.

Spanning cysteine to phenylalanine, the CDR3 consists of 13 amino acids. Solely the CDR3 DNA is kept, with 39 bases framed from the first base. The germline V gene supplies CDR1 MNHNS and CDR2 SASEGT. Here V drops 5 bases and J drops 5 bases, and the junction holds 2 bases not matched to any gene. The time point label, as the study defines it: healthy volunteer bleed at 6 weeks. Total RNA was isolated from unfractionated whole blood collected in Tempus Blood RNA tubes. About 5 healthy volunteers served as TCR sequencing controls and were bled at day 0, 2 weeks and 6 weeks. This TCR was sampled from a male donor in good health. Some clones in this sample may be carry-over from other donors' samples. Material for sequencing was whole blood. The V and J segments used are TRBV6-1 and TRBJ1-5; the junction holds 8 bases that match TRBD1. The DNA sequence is TGTGCCAGCAGTATGGACAGGGATCAGCCCCAGCATTTT. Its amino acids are CASSMDRDQPQHF.